This T cell receptor (beta chain) derives from a study of regulatory T cells in long-lasting Graves disease. The CDR3 sequence is 13 residues long. V dropped 4 bases and J dropped 6 bases, with 11 bases sitting between them. CDR1 SEHNR and CDR2 FQNEAQ come from the germline V gene (reference sequence). Described time point: newly diagnosed GD, antithyroid drugs for less than 3 months. PBMC-derived RNA was used for the TCR library. Many counts were recorded for this clonotype. Its specificity is not known. The TCR beta library used iRepertoire HTBI primers with Arm-PCR amplification of CDR3. TCRdb re-derived calls from the multiplex PCR reads in MiXCR, one entry per CDR3 protein. The sample lists hundreds of thousands of distinct CDR3 sequences; about 20% were seen once. General study results and limits: What was studied was peripheral blood only, and not thyroid tissue. A reduction in accuracy may have resulted from the small sample size.

This receptor was taken from a female donor with Graves disease. The rearrangement joins TRBV7-9 to TRBJ2-3, with D perhaps TRBD1 or TRBD2 (5 bases each). The sequenced sample was peripheral blood mononuclear cells (PBMCs), obtained at new diagnosis, from a patient treated with antithyroid drugs. Here the CDR3 reads CASSSREGDTQYF. Written as DNA, the CDR3 is TGTGCCAGCAGCTCGAGAGAGGGGGATACGCAGTATTTT.